One sample yielded the 13 T cell receptor beta chains listed below, sequenced in a study of cytomegalovirus exposure and HLA in healthy donors. The primer mix had 60 Vbeta and 13 Jbeta primers. Here immunoSEQ multiplex PCR was the method, and the copy in TCRdb shows in-frame clones only, minus some. The profile shows 160,000 or so clones, approximately 80% of them singletons. Sequences were obtained from PBMCs. These receptors all come from a woman in her twenties or thirties in good health and CMV-seropositive.

The rearrangement joins TRBV7-2 to TRBJ2-2; possibly TRBD2 for D (6 bases). Germline V gene lookup returns CDR1 SGHTA and CDR2 FQGNSA. V was pared by 1 base and J by 9 bases, with 12 bases between. The CDR3 runs to 14 residues. This CDR3 is CASSLGGGGWELFF. CDR3 DNA: TGTGCCAGCAGCTTAGGAGGTGGAGGGTGGGAGCTGTTTTTT.

The V gene is TRBV7-3, the J gene TRBJ2-1; D is perhaps TRBD1 (6 bases). The CDR3 has 16 amino acids. Germline V gives CDR1 SGHTA, CDR2 FQGTGA. Trimming pared 0 bases from V and 5 bases from J, leaving 14 bases between. CDR3: CASSLTGTSPNNEQFF. CDR3 coding DNA: TGTGCCAGCAGCTTAACCGGGACAAGTCCTAACAATGAGCAGTTCTTC.

This clone was detected only a few times. The rearrangement joins TRBV28 to TRBJ2-3; a possible D gene is TRBD2 (6 bases). The CDR3 covers 15 residues. V was pared by 5 bases and J by 4 bases, with 16 bases between. Germline assignment: CDR1 MDHEN and CDR2 SYDVKM. CDR3: CASSAVRTGADTQYF. The CDR3 DNA reads as TGTGCCAGCAGTGCAGTCCGGACGGGGGCAGATACGCAGTATTTT.

The chain carries TRBV9 and TRBJ2-3; 7 bases match TRBD1. The V and J ends lost 6 bases and 2 bases, in that order; junction bases with no gene match: 9. This CDR3 spans 15 amino acids. Germline values: CDR1 SGDLS, CDR2 YYNGEE. CDR3 sequence reads: CASTRTGTFTDTQYF. The CDR3 nucleotides read TGTGCCAGCACCCGGACAGGAACCTTCACAGATACGCAGTATTTT.

The V gene is TRBV6-5, the J gene TRBJ1-1; the D is unclear. Germline V gene sequence: CDR1 MNHEY, CDR2 SVGAGI. This CDR3 contains 10 residues. The V gene lost 7 bases and the J gene lost 10 bases, with 10 bases spanning the gap. The CDR3 sequence is CASNTVSAFF. The CDR3 coding sequence is TGTGCCAGCAACACAGTTTCAGCTTTCTTT.

The chain combines TRBV6-5 with TRBJ2-3; 7 bases match TRBD2. The CDR3 contains 14 residues. CDR1 and CDR2 from the germline V gene are MNHEY and SVGAGI. The V segment lost 8 bases and the J segment 1 base; nucleotides outside the gene matches: 6. CDR3 nucleotides: TGTGCCAGCGGGGGGGGAAGGGGCACAGATACGCAGTATTTT. It is translated as CASGGGRGTDTQYF.

This clone occurred a few times. The rearrangement joins TRBV28 to TRBJ1-5, with 7 bases aligning to TRBD1. The CDR3 is 15 residues long. Trimming removed 7 bases from V and 4 bases from J; junction bases left unmatched: 10. Germline V gene lookup returns CDR1 MDHEN and CDR2 SYDVKM. In DNA form, the CDR3 reads TGTGCCAGCACTCCTTCCGACAGGGTTAATCAGCCCCAGCATTTT. Translation gives CASTPSDRVNQPQHF.

The gene calls are TRBV2 and TRBJ2-2; weak D call: TRBD2 (6 bases). The germline V gene has CDR1 SNHLY and CDR2 FYNNEI. Trimming took 7 bases from V and 0 from J, leaving 9 bases between them. This CDR3 contains 14 residues. The CDR3: CASIRDSNTGELFF. The CDR3 DNA sequence: TGTGCCAGCATAAGGGACTCGAACACCGGGGAGCTGTTTTTT.

V is TRBV4-3 and J is TRBJ2-1; no reliable D call. V lost 1 base to trimming and J lost 6 bases, with 13 bases between them. The germline CDR1 and CDR2 sequences are LGHNA and YSLEER. This CDR3 region has 15 residues. The CDR3 nucleotides are TGCGCCAGCAGCCAAGGAGCATCGCCGGGCAATGAGCAGTTCTTC. Translating it yields CASSQGASPGNEQFF.

The rearrangement uses TRBV30 and TRBJ1-5, with TRBD1 as a possible D gene (5 bases). The CDR3 runs to 17 residues. V was clipped by 0 bases and J by 0 bases, with 15 bases between them. The germline CDR1 and CDR2 sequences are GTSNPN and SVGIG (reference sequence). The CDR3 nucleotides read TGTGCCTGGAGTGTACGGTTGGGGGGACCTAGCAATCAGCCCCAGCATTTT. This encodes CAWSVRLGGPSNQPQHF.

This clone was seen a few times. The chain employs TRBV6-5 and TRBJ1-2; 7 bases map to TRBD1. Germline V gene data show CDR1 as MNHEY and CDR2 as SVGAGI. V gave up 0 bases and J gave up 2 bases; unmatched junction bases: 3. CDR3 size: 15 residues. CDR3 sequence (DNA): TGTGCCAGCAGTTACTCGGGACAGAGCAACTATGGCTACACCTTC. Its protein is CASSYSGQSNYGYTF.

The genes are TRBV4-2 and TRBJ1-3; D is unresolved. The CDR3 sequence is 13 residues long. Trimming removed 0 bases at V and 3 bases at J, with 3 bases between. Germline V gene sequence: CDR1 LGHNA, CDR2 YNFKEQ. CDR3 protein: CASSQDSGNTIYF. DNA for the CDR3: TGTGCCAGCAGCCAAGATAGTGGAAACACCATATATTTT.

The V gene is TRBV2, the J gene TRBJ1-5; perhaps TRBD1 as D (6 bases). V lost 6 bases, J lost 3 bases, and 12 bases lay in between. Germline lookup yields CDR1 SNHLY and CDR2 FYNNEI. This CDR3 is 14 amino acids long. The CDR3 is CASSSGDNNQPQHF. The CDR3 DNA is TGTGCCAGCAGCTCAGGGGACAACAATCAGCCCCAGCATTTT.